This T cell receptor beta chain originates from a study of T-cell memory formation after mild COVID-19. Remarks on this clonotype: As yet, its antigen is unknown.

Study-level results: Those CD4+ clones that contracted were mainly in CM and EM (CD8+ ones in EMRA). Day 15 to 85 contractors were CD4/CD8 balanced; later expanders leaned CD4+.

Deletions cut 0 bases from V and 1 base from J, with 14 bases between. This CDR3 has 16 residues. The V gene's germline CDR1 is DFQATT and CDR2 SNEGSKA (reference sequence). MiXCR, applied by TCRdb to the 5' RACE reads, yields one record per CDR3 protein. The profile shows 250,000 to 400,000 distinct CDR3 sequences, 13% to 15% of them singletons. The sample taken for sequencing was PBMCs or a T cell subset sorted from them (not recorded which). This chain joins TRBV20-1 and TRBJ2-3, with D possibly being TRBD1 or TRBD2 (5 bases each). The source is a man aged 18 to 29 who had mild COVID-19 (a few samples of this study predate the infection). Cell type and time point are not known. The CDR3 region has the DNA TGCAGTGCTAGAGAGTTGAGGGGCATAGGCACAGATACGCAGTATTTT. This translates into CSARELRGIGTDTQYF.